The 32 T cell receptor beta chains below were found in one sample sequenced in a study of shared T cell receptors in the human thymus. This table comes from immunoSEQ multiplex PCR, and its TCRdb copy is limited to in-frame clones, with some not included. This table holds roughly 710,000 clones, approximately 85% found once. This same sample was also taken into another study, of human thymus T cells.

The sequenced material came from thymocytes. These receptors were collected from a girl less than two years old with a congenital heart defect.

The V call is TRBV12-5, the J call TRBJ1-2, with D unresolved. Germline V gene data show CDR1 as LGHNT and CDR2 as FRNRAP. Between the trimmed V and J ends, which lost 0 bases and 4 bases, there was a span of 6 bases. The CDR3 runs 13 residues. CDR3 sequence (DNA): TGTGCTAGTGGTTTGGTACAGACCTATGGCTACACCTTC. Residues: CASGLVQTYGYTF. Complete variable domain (other parts from reference TRBV12-5 and TRBJ1-2): DARVTQTPRHKVTEMGQEVTMRCQPILGHNTVFWYRQTMMQGLELLAYFRNRAPLDDSGMPKDRFSAEMPDATLATLKIQPSEPRDSAVYFCASGLVQTYGYTFGSGTRLTVV.

This clone was found once. The chain employs TRBV5-6 and TRBJ2-1; D perhaps matches TRBD1 (6 bases). Germline V gives CDR1 SGHDT, CDR2 YYEEEE. The CDR3 has 14 amino acids. Trimming left V 4 bases short and J 10 bases short, with 18 bases between. The CDR3, as DNA: TGTGCCAGCAGCCACCAGGGACAACCAGCCGAGCAGTTCTTC. The encoded protein is CASSHQGQPAEQFF.

This rearrangement joins TRBV5-1 to TRBJ2-3; 13 bases fit TRBD2. This CDR3 comprises 17 residues. The trim removed 4 bases at V and 2 bases at J, leaving 7 bases unmatched. Germline lookup yields CDR1 SGHRS and CDR2 YFSETQ. The CDR3 coding sequence is TGCGCCAGCAGCACCGGGACTAGCGGGGCCTCCACAGATACGCAGTATTTT. Translated: CASSTGTSGASTDTQYF.

The CDR3 is CASSYSRGRGYYEQYF. The CDR3 coding sequence is TGTGCCAGCAGTTACTCGCGGGGGAGGGGATACTACGAGCAGTACTTC. The chain uses TRBV6-5 and TRBJ2-7; the match to TRBD2 covers 7 bases. Trimming at V came to 0 bases and at J to 3 bases, leaving 8 bases not matched to a gene. The CDR3 is 16 residues long. Germline assignment: CDR1 MNHEY and CDR2 SVGAGI.

The chain has TRBV13 and TRBJ2-1, with 14 bases matching TRBD2. CDR3 length: 20 amino acids. Germline loops: CDR1 PRHDT, CDR2 FYEKMQ (reference sequence). The V and J ends lost 3 bases and 4 bases, in that order; junction bases with no gene match: 14. The CDR3, as DNA: TGTGCCAGCAGCTTCATAGGACTAGCGGGGGGCCCTTTCGTATACAATGAGCAGTTCTTC. Protein: CASSFIGLAGGPFVYNEQFF.

The chain recombines TRBV4-3 with TRBJ1-2; 7 nucleotides agree with TRBD1. Per germline, CDR1 LGHNA and CDR2 YSLEER. Trimming cost V 1 base and J 1 base; bases outside gene matches: 3. The CDR3 extends over 15 amino acids. The DNA for the CDR3 is TGCGCCAGCAGCCAAGGACAGGGAGATAACTATGGCTACACCTTC. It encodes CASSQGQGDNYGYTF.

The chain joins TRBV7-9 to TRBJ2-5; 8 bases fit TRBD2. CDR1 is SEHNR, CDR2 FQNEAQ, per germline (reference sequence). CDR3 length: 14 residues. J lost 5 bases, V lost 0 bases, and 2 bases had no gene match. The CDR3 DNA is TGTGCCAGCAGCTTAGCCGGGGGGGCGGAGACCCAGTACTTC. This translates into CASSLAGGAETQYF.

This rearrangement joins TRBV29-1 to TRBJ1-3; the D gene is possibly TRBD1 (6 bases). Trimming stripped 4 bases from V and 1 base from J, with 20 bases between. This CDR3 has 17 residues. Germline CDR1 and CDR2: SQVTM and ANQGSEA. CDR3 bases: TGCAGCGTTGCCACCCCTATCGGACAGACTTCTGGAAACACCATATATTTT. It translates to CSVATPIGQTSGNTIYF.

This chain uses TRBV19 with TRBJ1-1; 9 nucleotides agree with TRBD1. Germline V gene data show CDR1 as LNHDA and CDR2 as SQIVND (reference sequence). CDR3 length equals 18 residues. Germline trimming cut 2 bases from V and 6 bases from J; bases unmatched to any gene: 16. The CDR3 spells CASSIMEDRGREGAEAFF. In DNA, the CDR3 is TGTGCCAGTAGTATAATGGAGGACAGGGGTAGGGAGGGCGCTGAAGCTTTCTTT.

The chain employs TRBV5-1 and TRBJ2-1; tentatively, D is TRBD1 (7 bases). The CDR3 covers 17 residues. Germline loops: CDR1 SGHRS, CDR2 YFSETQ. V was shortened by 3 bases and J by 4 bases, with 20 bases between the two germline ends. CDR3 in DNA: TGCGCCAGCAGCTCTTTACGGACCAGGGGGGCGTACAATGAGCAGTTCTTC. The encoded protein is CASSSLRTRGAYNEQFF.

The V call is TRBV10-3, the J call TRBJ1-3, with D possibly matching TRBD1 (5 bases). The V gene's germline CDR1 is ENHRY and CDR2 SYGVKD. The CDR3 contains 15 residues. V dropped 4 bases and J dropped 0 bases, with 10 bases sitting between them. CDR3: CAISGGGYSGNTIYF. The CDR3 nucleotides are TGTGCCATCAGTGGGGGGGGATACTCTGGAAACACCATATATTTT.

The chain uses TRBV6-1 and TRBJ2-4; a weak D match, TRBD1 (6 bases). Trimming left V 5 bases short and J 0 bases short, with 11 bases between. This CDR3 contains 15 residues. Germline V gene lookup returns CDR1 MNHNS and CDR2 SASEGT. This CDR3 reads CASSPGHLAKNIQYF. For the CDR3, the DNA is TGTGCCAGCAGTCCGGGACACCTAGCCAAAAACATTCAGTACTTC.

J is TRBJ1-1 and V is TRBV28, with TRBD1 matching 9 bases. Trimming cost V 4 bases and J 4 bases; bases outside gene matches: 10. Germline CDR1 reads MDHEN; CDR2 reads SYDVKM. This CDR3 contains 16 residues. The CDR3 loop reads CASSSTDRGEGTEAFF. CDR3 coding DNA: TGTGCCAGCAGTTCAACGGACAGGGGTGAGGGCACTGAAGCTTTCTTT.

The chain recombines TRBV5-1 with TRBJ1-2; D may be TRBD1 (6 bases). The CDR3 runs 15 residues. V was pared by 3 bases and J by 0 bases, with 12 bases between. In germline, CDR1 is SGHRS, CDR2 YFSETQ. The CDR3 region is CASSSDGTPNYGYTF. In DNA form, the CDR3 reads TGCGCCAGCAGCTCCGACGGGACACCTAACTATGGCTACACCTTC.

This chain connects TRBV7-7 to TRBJ1-2; no clear D. The V end was cut by 1 base, the J end by 7 bases, with 16 bases between. CDR1 and CDR2 from the germline V gene are SSHAT and FNYEAQ (reference sequence). This CDR3 comprises 15 residues. The CDR3 coding sequence is TGTGCCAGCAGCTTAGTAGTAGGGCGGGTGGGTGGCTACACCTTC. Amino acid sequence: CASSLVVGRVGGYTF.

The rearrangement links TRBV4-2 to TRBJ1-5; D is perhaps TRBD1 (5 bases). Germline V gene data show CDR1 as LGHNA and CDR2 as YNFKEQ. This CDR3 has 15 amino acids. V lost 3 bases to trimming and J lost 4 bases, with 13 bases between them. In DNA, the CDR3 is TGTGCCAGCAGCCAGGAACACAGGCTAAATCAGCCCCAGCATTTT. Translation: CASSQEHRLNQPQHF.

The rearrangement uses TRBV27 and TRBJ2-7; 11 nucleotides match TRBD1. This CDR3 comprises 16 residues. V lost 5 bases to trimming and J lost 1 base; unmatched junction nucleotides: 7. Germline V gene data show CDR1 as MNHEY and CDR2 as SMNVEV (reference sequence). For the CDR3, the DNA is TGTGCCAGCAGTCCCCGGGACAGGGGGGTTTCCTACGAGCAGTACTTC. Translation: CASSPRDRGVSYEQYF.

CDR3 protein: CASSEGFSGFKYF. The CDR3, as DNA: TGTGCCAGCAGTGAAGGGTTTAGCGGGTTTAAGTATTTT. This chain joins TRBV6-4 and TRBJ2-3, with 7 bases matching TRBD2. The CDR3 extends over 13 amino acids. V dropped 3 bases and J dropped 13; count of bases not matched to a gene: 10. Germline V lookup: CDR1 MRHNA, CDR2 SNTAGT.

This clone was observed once. V gene TRBV2 combines with J gene TRBJ1-1, with a weak D call TRBD1 (5 bases). The germline V and J ends were trimmed by 7 bases and 1 base, with 19 bases remaining between them. CDR1 is SNHLY and CDR2 is FYNNEI in the germline V gene. The CDR3 extends over 16 amino acids. CDR3 bases: TGTGCCAGCATTTTCCGGACACCGAAGAAGAACACTGAAGCTTTCTTT. Protein: CASIFRTPKKNTEAFF.

The chain employs TRBV19 and TRBJ1-2; D is unclear. Trimming pared 4 bases from V and 0 bases from J, leaving 12 bases between. CDR1 and CDR2 (germline): LNHDA, SQIVND (reference sequence). This CDR3 has 15 residues. CDR3 amino acids: CASSKRLTTNYGYTF. The CDR3 region has the DNA TGTGCCAGTAGTAAAAGACTGACTACTAACTATGGCTACACCTTC.

This chain joins TRBV5-4 and TRBJ1-6, with D unresolved. Germline lookup yields CDR1 SGHNT and CDR2 YYREEE (reference sequence). The ends were cut back, 3 bases at V and 9 bases at J, with 19 bases in the middle. This CDR3 is 16 amino acids long. CDR3 region: CASSSRPPSAGSPLHF. The CDR3 DNA follows: TGTGCCAGCAGCTCCCGACCCCCTTCAGCGGGTTCACCCCTCCACTTT.

The J gene is TRBJ1-1, the V gene TRBV7-9; the D is unclear. CDR3 length: 16 amino acids. V lost 2 bases to trimming and J lost 6 bases, with 19 bases between them. The germline CDR1 and CDR2 sequences are SEHNR and FQNEAQ (reference sequence). CDR3 bases: TGTGCCAGCAGCTTAACTCGGGTTAAGCATCCCCCTGAAGCTTTCTTT. Translating it yields CASSLTRVKHPPEAFF.

The chain couples TRBV7-9 to TRBJ1-6; possibly TRBD1 for D (5 bases). Trimming stripped 1 base from V and 6 bases from J, with 7 bases between. This CDR3 spans 14 amino acids. The germline V gene has CDR1 SEHNR and CDR2 FQNEAQ (reference sequence). The CDR3 DNA follows: TGTGCCAGCAGCTTAGACAGGCTTAATTCACCCCTCCACTTT. Protein: CASSLDRLNSPLHF. The entire variable domain, with the rest obtained from reference TRBV7-9 and TRBJ1-6, is as follows: DTGVSQNPRHKITKRGQNVTFRCDPISEHNRLYWYRQTLGQGPEFLTYFQNEAQLEKSRLLSDRFSAERPKGSFSTLEIQRTEQGDSAMYLCASSLDRLNSPLHFGNGTRLTVT.

This clone was seen a few times. V usage is TRBV30 and J usage is TRBJ2-2, with a tentative D call TRBD2 (6 bases). Germline-derived CDR1 and CDR2 are GTSNPN and SVGIG (reference sequence). This CDR3 has 16 residues. V was trimmed by 3 bases and J by 5 bases, leaving 19 bases between them. The CDR3 region is CAWSPSRNGGTGELFF. CDR3 nucleotides: TGTGCCTGGAGCCCTTCCAGAAACGGAGGGACCGGGGAGCTGTTTTTT. Supplemented by reference TRBV30 and TRBJ2-2, the full variable domain reads SQTIHQWPATLVQPVGSPLSLECTVEGTSNPNLYWYRQAAGRGLQLLFYSVGIGQISSEVPQNLSASRPQDRQFILSSKKLLLSDSGFYLCAWSPSRNGGTGELFFGEGSRLTVL.

CDR3 protein: CASSLGAGLAQYF. As DNA, the CDR3 is TGCGCCAGCAGCTTGGGGGCGGGACTGGCGCAGTATTTT. The V gene is TRBV5-1, the J gene TRBJ2-3, with D maybe TRBD2 (6 bases). The germline V gene encodes CDR1 SGHRS and CDR2 YFSETQ. The CDR3 is 13 amino acids. Between the trimmed V and J ends, which lost 0 bases and 10 bases, there was a span of 12 bases.

The gene calls are TRBV6-1 and TRBJ1-5; 9 bases are a match to TRBD1. The CDR3 has 14 amino acids. Per germline, CDR1 MNHNS and CDR2 SASEGT. V lost 5 bases and J lost 6; bases outside the gene matches: 5. The CDR3 nucleotides are TGTGCCAGCAGTAACAGGGGGCGCGGTCAGCCCCAGCATTTT. Its translation: CASSNRGRGQPQHF.

V is TRBV5-4 and J is TRBJ2-3, with 9 positions matching TRBD1. The V segment lost 5 bases and the J segment 3 bases; nucleotides outside the gene matches: 4. Germline V gene lookup returns CDR1 SGHNT and CDR2 YYREEE (reference sequence). There are 14 residues in the CDR3. The CDR3 bases are TGTGCCAGCAGACGACAGGGGGTGACAGATACGCAGTATTTT. Amino acid sequence: CASRRQGVTDTQYF.

The V and J genes are TRBV18 and TRBJ1-2, with 12 bases lining up with TRBD1. The ends lost 8 bases at V and 3 bases at J; junction bases unmatched: 19. The CDR3 extends over 19 amino acids. Germline V gene lookup returns CDR1 KGHSH and CDR2 LQKENI. CDR3 bases: TGTGCCAGCGCAAAAACTATGGGACAGGGGGCCAACCCCGACTATGGCTACACCTTC. It specifies CASAKTMGQGANPDYGYTF.

The genes are TRBV19 and TRBJ1-4; 7 bases agree with TRBD1. The CDR3 loop spans 19 amino acids. With V trimmed by 2 bases and J by 5 bases, 17 bases remained unmatched. Germline V gene sequence: CDR1 LNHDA, CDR2 SQIVND (reference sequence). The CDR3 coding sequence is TGTGCCAGTAGTATATCCGACAGGGCCCGGGGGTCCCTAAATGAAAAACTGTTTTTT. It specifies CASSISDRARGSLNEKLFF.

This chain links TRBV30 with TRBJ2-1; D perhaps matches TRBD1 (5 bases). V dropped 0 bases and J dropped 5 bases, with 14 bases sitting between them. Germline V gene lookup returns CDR1 GTSNPN and CDR2 SVGIG (reference sequence). The CDR3 is 15 amino acids. The CDR3 DNA follows: TGTGCCTGGAGTGTATCAGGGAAGGTCGACAATGAGCAGTTCTTC. This gives the protein CAWSVSGKVDNEQFF.

The J gene is TRBJ2-5, the V gene TRBV6-9; 7 bases match TRBD1. Germline CDR1 is MNHGY and CDR2 is SVAAGI. The V gene end was trimmed by 6 bases and the J gene end by 5 bases; junction bases not matched to a gene: 15. CDR3 length: 16 amino acids. The CDR3: CASRKRGLRKGETQYF. The CDR3 DNA follows: TGTGCCAGCAGGAAGAGGGGGCTTCGTAAAGGGGAGACCCAGTACTTC.

This rearrangement joins TRBV2 to TRBJ1-6; weak D call: TRBD1 (5 bases). Germline V gene sequence: CDR1 SNHLY, CDR2 FYNNEI. The V end was cut by 6 bases, the J end by 1 base, with 13 bases between. The CDR3 consists of 16 residues. CDR3 bases: TGTGCCAGCAGACGACAGTATCGGTCCTATAATTCACCCCTCCACTTT. Its translation is CASRRQYRSYNSPLHF.